The source of this T cell receptor beta chain is a study of CD4 and CD8 cells across lung adenocarcinoma regions. Each CDR3 protein gets one entry after TCRdb re-called the PCR reads with MiXCR. The data hold tens of thousands of distinct CDR3 sequences, with over 45% observed a single time. This CDR3 has 15 residues. In germline, CDR1 is MNHNS, CDR2 SASEGT. The patients had localized lung adenocarcinoma, a non-small cell subtype. The sample comprised CD8+ T cells from the center of a lung tumor. V and J are TRBV6-1 and TRBJ2-2, with 10 bases lining up with TRBD1. TRBJ2-3 explains the end of the DNA better; the J call may be wrong. This TCR was recovered from a male donor with lung adenocarcinoma. The CD4 and CD8 labels of this study may be unreliable. The CDR3 DNA is TGTGCCAGCAGCGGACGGCCGGAGGGGACAGGGGCGCAGTATTTT. Translation gives CASSGRPEGTGAQYF.